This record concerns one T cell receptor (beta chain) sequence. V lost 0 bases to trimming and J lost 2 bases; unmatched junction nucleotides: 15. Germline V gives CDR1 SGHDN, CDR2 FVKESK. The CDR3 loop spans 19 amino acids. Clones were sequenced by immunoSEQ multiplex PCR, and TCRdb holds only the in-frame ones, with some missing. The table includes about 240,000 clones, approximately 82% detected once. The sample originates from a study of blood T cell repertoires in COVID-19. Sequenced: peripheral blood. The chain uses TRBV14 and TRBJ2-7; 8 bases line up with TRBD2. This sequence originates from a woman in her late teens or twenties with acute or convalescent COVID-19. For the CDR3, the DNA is TGTGCCAGCAGCCAAGAACTGGGTATGGGAGCGGGAGCAACCTACGAGCAGTACTTC. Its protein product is CASSQELGMGAGATYEQYF.